The clone carrying this T cell receptor (beta chain) was observed at least ten times. This specimen comes from a study of breast tumors, draining lymph nodes, adjacent tissues. One entry per CDR3 protein results from TCRdb running MiXCR on the multiplex PCR reads. Here the sample spans about 35,000 distinct CDR3 sequences, 35% to 45% being singletons. Per germline, CDR1 SNHLY and CDR2 FYNNEI. The CDR3 is 14 residues long. V dropped 10 bases and J dropped 7; count of bases not matched to a gene: 10. Sequencing input: breast tumor tissue. This clonotype was sampled from a female donor with breast cancer. Some clones in this sample may be carry-over from other donors' samples. The chain uses TRBV2 and TRBJ2-1, with 10 bases identical to TRBD1. The CDR3 here is CATGQGGNLNEQFF. The DNA of the CDR3 is TGTGCCACCGGACAGGGGGGCAATTTGAATGAGCAGTTCTTC.